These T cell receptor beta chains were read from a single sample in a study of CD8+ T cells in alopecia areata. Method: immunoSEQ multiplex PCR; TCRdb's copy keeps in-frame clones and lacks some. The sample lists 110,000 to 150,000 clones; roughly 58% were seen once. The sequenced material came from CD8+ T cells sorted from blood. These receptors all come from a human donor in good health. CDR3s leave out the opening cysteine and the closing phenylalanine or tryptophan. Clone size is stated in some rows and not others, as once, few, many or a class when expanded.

cdr3_aa: ASSRSTVSNQPQH
clone_size: .
v_call: TRBV4-1

cdr3_aa: ASSFPTGTGANVLT
clone_size: .
v_call: TRBV5-1

cdr3_aa: ASSLDRPSNTGELF
clone_size: .
v_call: TRBV27

cdr3_aa: SAVSGTYNEQF
clone_size: .
v_call: TRBV29-1

cdr3_aa: AISEKLYEQY
clone_size: .
v_call: TRBV10-3

cdr3_aa: ASSPDGGSEAF
clone_size: .
v_call: TRBV11-2

cdr3_aa: ASKGDIIYGYT
clone_size: .
v_call: TRBV25-1

cdr3_aa: ASTTDNTEAF
clone_size: few
v_call: TRBV7-9

cdr3_aa: ASSASVAGEGEQY
clone_size: .
v_call: TRBV9

cdr3_aa: ASSPSGSSYNEQF
clone_size: .
v_call: TRBV19

cdr3_aa: ASSPGGSTYEQY
clone_size: .
v_call: TRBV9

cdr3_aa: SVESGEQF
clone_size: .
v_call: TRBV29-1

cdr3_aa: ASSGNGDEQY
clone_size: .
v_call: TRBV27

cdr3_aa: ASNLLDASTDTQY
clone_size: .
v_call: TRBV28

cdr3_aa: ASSLGQGNGYT
clone_size: .
v_call: TRBV7-9

cdr3_aa: ATTGDKGNIQY
clone_size: .
v_call: TRBV2

cdr3_aa: ASSRGYRDGPYNEQF
clone_size: few
v_call: TRBV27

cdr3_aa: ATSRSASQFGELF
clone_size: .
v_call: TRBV15

cdr3_aa: SVGTGQSYEQY
clone_size: .
v_call: TRBV29-1

cdr3_aa: ASSVGLAGGNEQY
clone_size: .
v_call: TRBV9

cdr3_aa: ASSYSGTGNTIY
clone_size: few
v_call: TRBV6-5

cdr3_aa: ASSAGGPYEQY
clone_size: .
v_call: TRBV25-1

cdr3_aa: ASSLYVGDEQF
clone_size: few
v_call: TRBV27

cdr3_aa: ASSRYREGPETQY
clone_size: .
v_call: TRBV5-4

cdr3_aa: ASRQGNQETQY
clone_size: .
v_call: TRBV6-5

cdr3_aa: ASSYSSTSGRGQF
clone_size: few
v_call: TRBV6-5

cdr3_aa: SVEEDDNYGYT
clone_size: .
v_call: TRBV29-1

cdr3_aa: ASSGTDTGELF
clone_size: many
v_call: TRBV6-4

cdr3_aa: ASSYAGGASEQF
clone_size: .
v_call: TRBV6-5

cdr3_aa: SALGGYEQY
clone_size: .
v_call: TRBV20-1

cdr3_aa: SVEASGPDNEQF
clone_size: few
v_call: TRBV29-1

cdr3_aa: SVEDHGRAGTGANVLT
clone_size: .
v_call: TRBV29-1

cdr3_aa: ASSPLDAPTDTQY
clone_size: .
v_call: TRBV6-4

cdr3_aa: ASSEVRGSYNEQF
clone_size: .
v_call: TRBV6-1

cdr3_aa: ASSEQSSYNEQF
clone_size: .
v_call: TRBV9

cdr3_aa: ASSGSTSGKNRGEQF
clone_size: .
v_call: TRBV25-1

cdr3_aa: ASVQGTAEAF
clone_size: few
v_call: TRBV12-5

cdr3_aa: AWSSGTGDYEQY
clone_size: .
v_call: TRBV30

cdr3_aa: AILGAEAF
clone_size: .
v_call: TRBV9

cdr3_aa: ASSFYQGSYEQY
clone_size: .
v_call: TRBV5-4

cdr3_aa: ASSEVAGTGSSGANVLT
clone_size: .
v_call: TRBV6-1

cdr3_aa: ASSVSGGGAGELF
clone_size: .
v_call: TRBV9

cdr3_aa: ASRMEGGLYNEQF
clone_size: .
v_call: TRBV5-1

cdr3_aa: ASSFRAGVAYNEQF
clone_size: .
v_call: TRBV11-2